Below are 17 T cell receptor beta chains sequenced from a single sample in a study of blood T cell repertoires in COVID-19. Clones were read by immunoSEQ multiplex PCR, and TCRdb kept only the in-frame ones, dropping some. The profile shows roughly 500,000 clones, 89% of them singletons. Source material: peripheral blood. The receptors come from a man between 18 and 35 years old with COVID-19, enrolled during active disease.

The rearrangement joins TRBV9 to TRBJ2-3; D is possibly TRBD2 (5 bases). Germline loops: CDR1 SGDLS, CDR2 YYNGEE. The CDR3 is made up of 16 amino acids. The V end lost 3 bases, the J end lost 7 bases, and 21 bases lay between the germline ends. This chain's CDR3 is CASSAVVWGSGNTQYF. The CDR3 DNA is TGTGCCAGCAGCGCAGTGGTATGGGGATCCGGGAATACGCAGTATTTT.

The chain couples TRBV5-1 to TRBJ1-2, with TRBD1 matching over 8 bases. Germline loops: CDR1 SGHRS, CDR2 YFSETQ. The CDR3 runs 14 residues. The junction had 4 bases not matched to a gene; V was cut back by 0 bases and J by 6 bases. Here the CDR3 reads CASSLGQGTDGYTF. In DNA, the CDR3 is TGCGCCAGCAGCTTGGGACAGGGGACAGATGGCTACACCTTC.

This chain uses TRBV7-6 with TRBJ2-5; 13 nucleotides line up with TRBD2. The V gene's germline CDR1 is SGHVS and CDR2 FNYEAQ. The CDR3 sequence is 17 residues long. Trimming cost V 1 base and J 2 bases; bases outside gene matches: 4. The DNA for the CDR3 is TGTGCCAGCAGCTTAGAGACTAGCGGGGGGTTACAAGAGACCCAGTACTTC. It codes for CASSLETSGGLQETQYF.

The CDR3 here is CASSLVQLGVGAFF. CDR3 DNA sequence: TGTGCCAGCAGCTTAGTCCAGCTAGGGGTAGGGGCTTTCTTT. The chain employs TRBV7-9 and TRBJ1-1, with a possible D match to TRBD1 (5 bases). The CDR3 has 14 amino acids. Germline-derived CDR1 and CDR2 are SEHNR and FQNEAQ (reference sequence). V lost 1 base to trimming and J lost 11 bases, with 17 bases between them.

With regard to this clone: One end of the junction is discordant with germline, which a read error may explain. V gene TRBV7-9 combines with J gene TRBJ2-1; 9 bases fit TRBD1. The CDR3 runs to 11 residues. From germline, CDR1 is SEHNR and CDR2 FQNEAQ (reference sequence). The DNA of the CDR3 is TGTGCCAGCAGCCGCGATCGGGACAGGGTCTTC. Its translation: CASSRDRDRVF.

V and J are TRBV4-1 and TRBJ2-3; perhaps TRBD2 as D (5 bases). V was clipped by 2 bases and J by 3 bases, with 18 bases between them. This CDR3 region has 17 residues. Germline V CDR1 and CDR2: MGHRA, YSYEKL. CDR3 DNA sequence: TGCGCCAGCAGCCAACCCCTATGGGCGGGCACTACAGATACGCAGTATTTT. Translated: CASSQPLWAGTTDTQYF.

The genes are TRBV29-1 and TRBJ2-7, with a tentative D call TRBD2 (7 bases). Germline CDR1 SQVTM, CDR2 ANQGSEA. V was cut by 7 bases and J by 2 bases, with 18 bases left in between. The CDR3 length is 14 residues. CDR3 coding DNA: TGCAGCGGGCTTCAGGGGAGGGTGACCTACGAGCAGTACTTC. Its translation: CSGLQGRVTYEQYF.

This rearrangement joins TRBV4-1 to TRBJ2-5; possibly TRBD2 for D (6 bases). This CDR3 is built from 14 residues. The germline CDR1 and CDR2 sequences are MGHRA and YSYEKL. Trimming cost V 2 bases and J 1 base, with 8 bases left between them. The CDR3 sequence: CASSQKLAQETQYF. CDR3 sequence (DNA): TGCGCCAGCAGCCAAAAACTAGCCCAAGAGACCCAGTACTTC.

V gene TRBV7-8 combines with J gene TRBJ1-5; D is unresolved. CDR1 SGHVS and CDR2 FQNEAQ come from the germline V gene. The germline V and J ends were trimmed by 1 base and 8 bases, with 12 bases remaining between them. The CDR3 is made up of 14 amino acids. The CDR3 bases are TGTGCCAGCAGCTTAGTTCAATCGCGTGAGCCCCAGCATTTT. This encodes CASSLVQSREPQHF.

This sequence joins TRBV6-5 and TRBJ2-2; TRBD1 agrees at 7 bases. The ends lost 6 bases at V and 5 bases at J; junction bases unmatched: 6. The CDR3 is 14 amino acids. Looked up from germline, CDR1 is MNHEY and CDR2 is SVGAGI. The CDR3 reads CASSKTGVTGELFF. The DNA of the CDR3 is TGTGCCAGCAGCAAAACAGGGGTTACCGGGGAGCTGTTTTTT.

This clone appeared once. The J gene is TRBJ1-2, the V gene TRBV12-5; 9 nucleotides agree with TRBD1. CDR1 and CDR2 (germline): LGHNT, FRNRAP. This CDR3 has 14 residues. The V gene end was trimmed by 4 bases and the J gene end by 6 bases; junction bases not matched to a gene: 6. In nucleotides, the CDR3 is TGTGCTAGTGGTTCTCCGGACAGGGGTCATGGCTACACCTTC. Translation: CASGSPDRGHGYTF.

This sequence joins TRBV10-1 and TRBJ2-5, with D tentatively TRBD2 (6 bases). Between the trimmed V and J ends, which lost 5 bases and 5 bases, there was a span of 12 bases. This CDR3 spans 13 amino acids. Per germline, CDR1 WNHNN and CDR2 SYGVQD (reference sequence). As DNA, the CDR3 is TGCGCCAGCAGTCCTACTAGCACGGAGACCCAGTACTTC. Translating gives CASSPTSTETQYF.

This chain uses TRBV15 with TRBJ2-7; 11 bases are a match to TRBD1. CDR3 length: 14 amino acids. Germline CDR1 reads LNHNV; CDR2 reads YYDKDF (reference sequence). Trimming cost V 4 bases and J 3 bases; bases outside gene matches: 2. CDR3 nucleotide sequence: TGTGCCACCAGCACTGGGACAGGGGGCTACGAGCAGTACTTC. Translation gives CATSTGTGGYEQYF.

CDR3 sequence: CASSPREGTEAFF. Written as DNA, the CDR3 is TGTGCCAGCTCACCACGCGAGGGCACTGAAGCTTTCTTT. The rearrangement joins TRBV18 to TRBJ1-1; D is ambiguous. The CDR3 is 13 amino acids. The V end was cut by 1 base, the J end by 4 bases, with 7 bases between. CDR1 and CDR2 (germline): KGHSH, LQKENI. The whole variable domain, filled in from reference TRBV18 and TRBJ1-1, reads NAGVMQNPRHLVRRRGQEARLRCSPMKGHSHVYWYRQLPEEGLKFMVYLQKENIIDESGMPKERFSAEFPKEGPSILRIQQVVRGDSAAYFCASSPREGTEAFFGQGTRLTVV.

The J gene is TRBJ2-1, the V gene TRBV3-1 (or the pseudogene TRBV3-2); the match to TRBD2 covers 7 bases. The germline V gene has CDR1 LGHDT and CDR2 YNNKEL (reference sequence). The CDR3 is made up of 14 amino acids. Trimming took 0 bases from V and 11 from J; bases not matched to a gene: 7. CDR3 loop: CASSQDAGGGQQFF. In nucleotides, the CDR3 is TGTGCCAGCAGCCAAGATGCGGGCGGGGGTCAGCAGTTCTTC.

The rearrangement uses TRBV6-1 and TRBJ1-1; TRBD1 is a possible D gene (6 bases). The germline gives CDR1 MNHNS, CDR2 SASEGT. The CDR3 covers 11 residues. Trimming left V 2 bases short and J 10 bases short, with 8 bases between. CDR3 amino acids: CASSEQGRAFF. The CDR3 bases are TGTGCCAGCAGTGAACAGGGGCGAGCTTTCTTT.

This chain connects TRBV5-4 to TRBJ2-5, with D unclear. Germline CDR1 SGHNT, CDR2 YYREEE (reference sequence). Trimming removed 2 bases from V and 3 bases from J, with 2 bases in between. This CDR3 contains 11 residues. The CDR3 here is CASSFKETQYF. The CDR3 nucleotides are TGTGCCAGCAGCTTTAAAGAGACCCAGTACTTC.